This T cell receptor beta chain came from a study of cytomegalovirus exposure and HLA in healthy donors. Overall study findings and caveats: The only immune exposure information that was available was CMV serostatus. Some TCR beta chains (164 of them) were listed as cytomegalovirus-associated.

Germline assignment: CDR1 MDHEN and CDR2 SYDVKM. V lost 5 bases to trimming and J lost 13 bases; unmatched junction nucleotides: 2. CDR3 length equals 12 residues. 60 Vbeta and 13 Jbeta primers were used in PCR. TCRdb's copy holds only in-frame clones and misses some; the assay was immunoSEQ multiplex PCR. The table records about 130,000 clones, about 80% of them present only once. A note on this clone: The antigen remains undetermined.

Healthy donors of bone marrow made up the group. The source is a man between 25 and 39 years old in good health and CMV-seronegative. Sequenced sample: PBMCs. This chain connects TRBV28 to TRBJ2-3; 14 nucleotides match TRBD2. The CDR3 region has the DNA TGTGCCAGCAGTACGGGACTAGCGGGGGAGTATTTT. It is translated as CASSTGLAGEYF. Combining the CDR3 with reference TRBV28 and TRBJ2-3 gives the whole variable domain DVKVTQSSRYLVKRTGEKVFLECVQDMDHENMFWYRQDPGLGLRLIYFSYDVKMKEKGDIPEGYSVSREKKERFSLILESASTNQTSMYLCASSTGLAGEYFGPGTRLTVL.